Following are 20 T cell receptor beta chains from one sample sequenced in a study of blood T cell repertoires in COVID-19. Assay: immunoSEQ multiplex PCR; the TCRdb copy retains only in-frame clones and omits some. The table shows 300,000 to 400,000 clones, with 80% to 90% occurring only once. The sample consisted of PBMCs or T cells enriched from blood (not recorded which). The receptor source for this set is a woman aged 35 to 49 with acute COVID-19.

This rearrangement joins TRBV10-3 to TRBJ1-1; D is possibly TRBD1 (5 bases). The CDR3 has 16 residues. The V gene's germline CDR1 is ENHRY and CDR2 SYGVKD. V gave up 7 bases and J gave up 1 base, with 19 bases separating them. The CDR3 region is CAITSRAGSGNTEAFF. The CDR3 coding sequence is TGTGCCATCACCTCTCGGGCAGGGTCCGGGAACACTGAAGCTTTCTTT.

J is TRBJ2-1 and V is TRBV9; 10 bases are a match to TRBD2. With V trimmed by 1 base and J by 9 bases, 7 bases remained unmatched. This CDR3 is built from 15 residues. Germline CDR1 SGDLS, CDR2 YYNGEE. In DNA, the CDR3 is TGTGCCAGCAGCGTACGAAGCGGGGGGGCGGCTGAGCAGTTCTTC. Protein: CASSVRSGGAAEQFF.

The genes are TRBV5-4 and TRBJ2-2, with 9 positions matching TRBD2. The CDR3 has 17 amino acids. The V segment lost 1 base and the J segment 6 bases; nucleotides outside the gene matches: 10. CDR1 SGHNT and CDR2 YYREEE come from the germline V gene (reference sequence). The CDR3 region has the DNA TGTGCCAGCAGCTTGAGCCTAGTAGCGGGAGCTGCCGGGGAGCTGTTTTTT. Protein product: CASSLSLVAGAAGELFF. The whole variable domain, remainder taken from reference TRBV5-4 and TRBJ2-2, is ETGVTQSPTHLIKTRGQQVTLRCSSQSGHNTVSWYQQALGQGPQFIFQYYREEENGRGNFPPRFSGLQFPNYSSELNVNALELDDSALYLCASSLSLVAGAAGELFFGEGSRLTVL.

The chain combines TRBV7-3 with TRBJ1-1; D is possibly TRBD1 (6 bases). This CDR3 has 14 amino acids. Germline V gene sequence: CDR1 SGHTA, CDR2 FQGTGA. The germline V and J ends were trimmed by 5 bases and 1 base, with 11 bases remaining between them. CDR3 in DNA: TGTGCCAGCAGCCCCCAGGGGACGAACACTGAAGCTTTCTTT. Residues: CASSPQGTNTEAFF.

The rearrangement joins TRBV6-5 to TRBJ2-7; D remains ambiguous. The CDR3 extends over 15 amino acids. Germline V gives CDR1 MNHEY, CDR2 SVGAGI. V gave up 0 bases and J gave up 2 bases, with 11 bases separating them. DNA of the CDR3: TGTGCCAGCAGTTACTCTCCCGGGTACCCCTACGAGCAGTACTTC. It translates to CASSYSPGYPYEQYF.

The chain employs TRBV28 and TRBJ1-1; D not resolved. The germline V gene has CDR1 MDHEN and CDR2 SYDVKM. V was trimmed by 2 bases and J by 0 bases, leaving 13 bases between them. This CDR3 region has 16 residues. CDR3 sequence reads: CASSLPPGRMNTEAFF. CDR3 DNA sequence: TGTGCCAGCAGTTTACCCCCTGGCAGGATGAACACTGAAGCTTTCTTT.

The rearrangement joins TRBV5-1 to TRBJ2-3; 8 positions agree with TRBD1. The CDR3 is 16 amino acids. Germline V gene data show CDR1 as SGHRS and CDR2 as YFSETQ. Germline trimming cut 3 bases from V and 0 bases from J; bases unmatched to any gene: 6. The DNA for the CDR3 is TGCGCCAGCAGCTACGACAGGGGAAGGAGCACAGATACGCAGTATTTT. This encodes CASSYDRGRSTDTQYF.

The genes are TRBV7-9 and TRBJ1-6; D unresolved. V was cut by 5 bases and J by 7 bases, with 12 bases left in between. Looked up from germline, CDR1 is SEHNR and CDR2 is FQNEAQ (reference sequence). The CDR3 runs 14 residues. DNA for the CDR3: TGTGCCAGCAGCGCGAGTGGCAGGAATTCACCCCTCCACTTT. This codes for CASSASGRNSPLHF.

The chain carries TRBV6-5 and TRBJ1-2; TRBD1 is a possible D gene (6 bases). The CDR3 totals 14 residues. The V end lost 5 bases, the J end lost 9 bases, and 19 bases lay between the germline ends. Looked up from germline, CDR1 is MNHEY and CDR2 is SVGAGI. The CDR3 reads CASSSPGGAPRYTF. CDR3 sequence (DNA): TGTGCCAGCAGTAGCCCTGGGGGGGCTCCCCGCTACACCTTC.

This sequence joins TRBV28 and TRBJ1-1; possibly TRBD1 for D (5 bases). This CDR3 has 16 residues. V was pared by 6 bases and J by 0 bases, with 17 bases between. Germline-derived CDR1 and CDR2 are MDHEN and SYDVKM. CDR3 region: CASRRSGFSMNTEAFF. The DNA for the CDR3 is TGTGCCAGCAGGAGATCAGGGTTCTCCATGAACACTGAAGCTTTCTTT.

This rearrangement joins TRBV18 to TRBJ1-2, with D uncertain. CDR1 is KGHSH and CDR2 is LQKENI in the germline V gene. This CDR3 comprises 14 residues. The V end was cut by 5 bases, the J end by 8 bases, with 18 bases between. This CDR3 is CASSKEQGSGGYTF. The DNA for the CDR3 is TGTGCCAGCTCAAAAGAGCAAGGATCGGGGGGCTACACCTTC.

The chain employs TRBV10-1 and TRBJ2-7; maybe TRBD1 (6 bases). With 3 bases removed from V and 7 bases from J, the gap between germline ends came to 16 bases. The CDR3 has 14 amino acids. Germline V CDR1 and CDR2: WNHNN, SYGVQD (reference sequence). The DNA of the CDR3 is TGCGCCAGCAGTGAACCGGGACAAGCTAGGGAGCAGTACTTC. It specifies CASSEPGQAREQYF.

This clone was recorded at least ten times. The chain recombines TRBV28 with TRBJ2-1; D is perhaps TRBD2 (5 bases). The V and J ends lost 8 bases and 0 bases respectively, with 14 bases between them. This CDR3 has 15 residues. Looked up from germline, CDR1 is MDHEN and CDR2 is SYDVKM. The CDR3 region has the DNA TGTGCCAGCGGCAATAGGAGGAGCTCCTACAATGAGCAGTTCTTC. Protein: CASGNRRSSYNEQFF.

This chain joins TRBV6-2 or TRBV6-3 and TRBJ2-7, with a possible D match to TRBD1 (5 bases). Germline V gene data show CDR1 as MNHEY and CDR2 as SVGEGT. The CDR3 extends over 15 amino acids. The V and J ends lost 2 bases and 1 base respectively, with 12 bases between them. This chain's CDR3 is CASSYPQQGSYEQYF. The CDR3 DNA sequence: TGTGCCAGCAGTTACCCCCAGCAGGGTTCCTACGAGCAGTACTTC.

The chain links TRBV19 to TRBJ2-7; TRBD2 might be the D (5 bases). The germline V gene encodes CDR1 LNHDA and CDR2 SQIVND (reference sequence). CDR3 length: 13 residues. V was shortened by 3 bases and J by 7 bases, with 13 bases between the two germline ends. CDR3: CASSIYGTGEQYF. CDR3 nucleotide sequence: TGTGCCAGTAGTATTTACGGAACGGGGGAGCAGTACTTC.

The rearrangement links TRBV20-1 to TRBJ1-1; D is possibly TRBD1 (6 bases). From germline, CDR1 is DFQATT and CDR2 SNEGSKA (reference sequence). CDR3 size: 13 residues. The V end was cut by 3 bases, the J end by 1 base, with 9 bases between. CDR3 DNA sequence: TGCAGTGCTAGTTGGACAGAGAACACTGAAGCTTTCTTT. Encoded protein: CSASWTENTEAFF.

The CDR3 region is CASSSLAGEGELFF. CDR3 coding DNA: TGTGCCAGCAGTTCACTAGCGGGAGAAGGGGAGCTGTTTTTT. This chain joins TRBV28 and TRBJ2-2; 11 positions agree with TRBD2. V was clipped by 4 bases and J by 8 bases; unmatched bases: 3. The length of the CDR3 is 14 residues. Germline loops: CDR1 MDHEN, CDR2 SYDVKM.

This clone was observed a single time. This chain joins TRBV28 and TRBJ2-3; tentative D call: TRBD1 (5 bases). CDR1 is MDHEN, CDR2 SYDVKM, per germline. The V gene lost 2 bases and the J gene lost 0 bases, with 12 bases spanning the gap. This CDR3 spans 16 amino acids. The CDR3 loop is CASSLIGAASTDTQYF. The CDR3 DNA reads TGTGCCAGCAGTTTAATTGGGGCGGCTAGCACAGATACGCAGTATTTT.

J is TRBJ2-3 and V is TRBV5-1, with 8 bases identical to TRBD2. V gave up 1 base and J gave up 2 bases; unmatched junction bases: 6. CDR1 is SGHRS, CDR2 YFSETQ, per germline. The CDR3 is 16 residues long. Written as DNA, the CDR3 is TGCGCCAGCAGCTTGTTGTTAGCGGGGATCACAGATACGCAGTATTTT. Translated: CASSLLLAGITDTQYF.

The genes are TRBV7-5 and TRBJ1-2; the D call TRBD1 from the table was never checked on the DNA. TRBV7-5 is assigned pseudogene status. The CDR3 sequence is 16 residues long. The CDR3 sequence: CARSAIGRQGHYGYTF. The CDR3 DNA sequence: TGTGCCAGAAGCGCGATAGGTCGGCAGGGCCACTATGGCTACACCTTC.